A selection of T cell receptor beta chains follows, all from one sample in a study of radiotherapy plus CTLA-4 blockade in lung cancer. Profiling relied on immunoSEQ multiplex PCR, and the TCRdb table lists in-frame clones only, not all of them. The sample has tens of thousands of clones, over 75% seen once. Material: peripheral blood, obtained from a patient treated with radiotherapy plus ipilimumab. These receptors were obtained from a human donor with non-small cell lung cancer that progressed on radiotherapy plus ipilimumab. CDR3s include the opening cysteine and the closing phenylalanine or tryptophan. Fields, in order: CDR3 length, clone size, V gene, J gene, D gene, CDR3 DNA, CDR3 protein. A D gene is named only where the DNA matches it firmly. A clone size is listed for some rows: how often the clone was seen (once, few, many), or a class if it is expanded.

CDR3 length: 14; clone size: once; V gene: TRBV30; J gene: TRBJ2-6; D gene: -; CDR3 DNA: TGTGCCTGGAGTCCCGGGTCTGGGGCCAACGTCCTGACTTTC; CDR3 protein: CAWSPGSGANVLTF
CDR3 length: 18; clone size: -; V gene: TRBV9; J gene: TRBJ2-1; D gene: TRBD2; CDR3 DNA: TGTGCCAGCAGCGTGGGTAGCGGGGGCTATTCTTCCTACAATGAGCAGTTCTTC; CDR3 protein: CASSVGSGGYSSYNEQFF
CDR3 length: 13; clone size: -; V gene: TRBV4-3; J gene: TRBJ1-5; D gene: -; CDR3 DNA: TGCGCCAGCAGCCTAAAGCAGGGGCAGCCCCAGCATTTT; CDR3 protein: CASSLKQGQPQHF
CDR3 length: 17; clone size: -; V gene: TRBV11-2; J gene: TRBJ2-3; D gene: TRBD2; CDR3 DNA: TGTGCCAGCAGCTACCAGGGGGTAGCGGGAGGCCCAGATACGCAGTATTTT; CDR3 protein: CASSYQGVAGGPDTQYF
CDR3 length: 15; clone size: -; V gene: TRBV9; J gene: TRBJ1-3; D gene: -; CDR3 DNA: TGTGCCAGCAGCGCCTTTACAGGCTCTGGAAACACCATATATTTT; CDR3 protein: CASSAFTGSGNTIYF
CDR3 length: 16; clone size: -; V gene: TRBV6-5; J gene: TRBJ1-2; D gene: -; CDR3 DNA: TGTGCCAGCAGTTACTCGACGACAGGATCCTCCTATGGCTACACCTTC; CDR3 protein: CASSYSTTGSSYGYTF
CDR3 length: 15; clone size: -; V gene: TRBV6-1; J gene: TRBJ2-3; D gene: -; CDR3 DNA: TGTGCCGGTAGACCGGGGATCACTAGCACAGATACGCAGTATTTT; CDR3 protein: CAGRPGITSTDTQYF
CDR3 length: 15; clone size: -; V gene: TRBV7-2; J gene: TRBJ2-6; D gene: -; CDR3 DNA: TGTGCCAGCAGCTTTAGCAGGGCTGGGGCCAACGTCCTGACTTTC; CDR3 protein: CASSFSRAGANVLTF
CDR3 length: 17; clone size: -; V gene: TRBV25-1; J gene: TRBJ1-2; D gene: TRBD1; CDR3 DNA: TGTGCCAGCAGTGCCCCCGGGACAGTTGAAGCTAACTATGGCTACACCTTC; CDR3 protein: CASSAPGTVEANYGYTF
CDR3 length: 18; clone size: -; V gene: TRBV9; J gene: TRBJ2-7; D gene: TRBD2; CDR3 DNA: TGTGCCAGCAGCGTATGGCCGGACACTAGCGGGCCCTCCTACGAGCAGTACTTC; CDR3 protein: CASSVWPDTSGPSYEQYF
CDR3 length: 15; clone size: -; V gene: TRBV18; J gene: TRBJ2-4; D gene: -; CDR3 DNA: TGTGCCAGCTCACCACGGGCAGGGGTTGAAAACATTCAGTACTTC; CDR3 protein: CASSPRAGVENIQYF
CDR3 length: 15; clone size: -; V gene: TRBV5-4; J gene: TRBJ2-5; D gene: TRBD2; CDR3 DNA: TGTGCCAGCAGCTTGACTAGCGGGAGAGATGAGACCCAGTACTTC; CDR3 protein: CASSLTSGRDETQYF
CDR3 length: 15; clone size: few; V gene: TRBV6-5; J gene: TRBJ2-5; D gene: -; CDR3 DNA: TGTGCCAGCAGTTACGGTTCATTTGGGGTAGAGACCCAGTACTTC; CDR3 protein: CASSYGSFGVETQYF
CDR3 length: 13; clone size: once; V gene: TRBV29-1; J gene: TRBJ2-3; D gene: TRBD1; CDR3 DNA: TGCAGCGTGACGACAGGGGTGCAGGATACGCAGTATTTT; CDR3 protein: CSVTTGVQDTQYF
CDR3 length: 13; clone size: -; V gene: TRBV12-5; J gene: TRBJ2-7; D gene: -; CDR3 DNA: TGTGCTAGTGGACGTTCAGGGTCAGGGGAGCAGTACTTC; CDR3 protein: CASGRSGSGEQYF